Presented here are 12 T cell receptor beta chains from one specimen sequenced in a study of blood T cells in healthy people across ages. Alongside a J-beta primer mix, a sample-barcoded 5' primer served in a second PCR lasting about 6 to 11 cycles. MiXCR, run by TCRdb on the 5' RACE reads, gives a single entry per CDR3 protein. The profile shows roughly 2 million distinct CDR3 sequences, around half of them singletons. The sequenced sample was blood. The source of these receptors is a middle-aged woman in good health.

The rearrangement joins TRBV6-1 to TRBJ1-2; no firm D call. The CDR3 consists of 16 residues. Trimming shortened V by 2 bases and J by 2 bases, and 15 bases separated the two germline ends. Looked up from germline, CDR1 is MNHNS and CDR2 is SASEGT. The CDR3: CASSETAFALNYGYTF. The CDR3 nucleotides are TGTGCCAGCAGTGAAACCGCCTTTGCGCTAAACTATGGCTACACCTTC.

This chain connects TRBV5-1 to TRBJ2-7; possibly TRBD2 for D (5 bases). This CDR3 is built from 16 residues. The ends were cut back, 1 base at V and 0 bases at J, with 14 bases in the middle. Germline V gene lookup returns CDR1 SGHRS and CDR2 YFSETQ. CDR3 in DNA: TGCGCCAGCAGCTTGTTCTCGGCAAGCGGCTCCTACGAGCAGTACTTC. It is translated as CASSLFSASGSYEQYF.

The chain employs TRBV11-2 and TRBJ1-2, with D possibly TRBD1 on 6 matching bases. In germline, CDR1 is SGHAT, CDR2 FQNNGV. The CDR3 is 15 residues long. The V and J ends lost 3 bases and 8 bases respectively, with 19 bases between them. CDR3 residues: CASSFRTDQGEGYTF. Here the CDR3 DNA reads TGTGCCAGCAGCTTCCGGACAGACCAAGGAGAGGGCTACACCTTC. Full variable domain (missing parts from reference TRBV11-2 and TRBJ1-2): EAGVAQSPRYKIIEKRQSVAFWCNPISGHATLYWYQQILGQGPKLLIQFQNNGVVDDSQLPKDRFSAERLKGVDSTLKIQPAKLEDSAVYLCASSFRTDQGEGYTFGSGTRLTVV.

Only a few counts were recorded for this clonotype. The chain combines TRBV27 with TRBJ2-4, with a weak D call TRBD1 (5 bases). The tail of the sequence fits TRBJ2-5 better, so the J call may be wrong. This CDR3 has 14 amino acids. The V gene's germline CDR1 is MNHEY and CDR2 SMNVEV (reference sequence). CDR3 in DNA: TGTGCCAGCAGTTCCCTCCAGGCAGGGGAGACCCAGTACTTC. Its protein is CASSSLQAGETQYF.

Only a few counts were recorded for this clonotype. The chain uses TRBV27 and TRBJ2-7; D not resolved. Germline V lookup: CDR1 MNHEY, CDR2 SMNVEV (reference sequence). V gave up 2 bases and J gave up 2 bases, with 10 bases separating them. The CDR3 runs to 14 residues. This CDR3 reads CASSLNVRTYEQYF. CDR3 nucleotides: TGTGCCAGCAGTTTAAATGTGAGGACCTACGAGCAGTACTTC.

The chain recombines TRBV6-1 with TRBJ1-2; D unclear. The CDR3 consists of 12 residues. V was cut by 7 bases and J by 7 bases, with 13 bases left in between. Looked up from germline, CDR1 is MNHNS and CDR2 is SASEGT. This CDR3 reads CASTIKESGYTF. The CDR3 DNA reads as TGTGCCAGCACCATCAAAGAGAGTGGCTACACCTTC.

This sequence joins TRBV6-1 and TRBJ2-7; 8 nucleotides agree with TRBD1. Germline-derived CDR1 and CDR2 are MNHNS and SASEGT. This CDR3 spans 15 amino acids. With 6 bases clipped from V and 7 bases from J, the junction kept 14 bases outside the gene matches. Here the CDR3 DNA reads TGTGCCAGCAGCGGGGCCGGAACAGGGGGAGAGGAGCAGTACTTC. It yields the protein CASSGAGTGGEEQYF.

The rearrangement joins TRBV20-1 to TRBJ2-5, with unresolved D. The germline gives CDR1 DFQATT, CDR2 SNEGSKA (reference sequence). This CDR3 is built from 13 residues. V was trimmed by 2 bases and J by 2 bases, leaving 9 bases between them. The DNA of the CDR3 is TGCAGTGCTAGATTGATGGTTCAAGAGACCCAGTACTTC. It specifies CSARLMVQETQYF.

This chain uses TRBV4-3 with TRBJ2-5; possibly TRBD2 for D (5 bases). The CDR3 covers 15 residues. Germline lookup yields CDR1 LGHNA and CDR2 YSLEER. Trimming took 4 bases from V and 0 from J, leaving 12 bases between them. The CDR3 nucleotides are TGCGCCAGCAGCCTAACCACCGGGGACCAAGAGACCCAGTACTTC. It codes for CASSLTTGDQETQYF.

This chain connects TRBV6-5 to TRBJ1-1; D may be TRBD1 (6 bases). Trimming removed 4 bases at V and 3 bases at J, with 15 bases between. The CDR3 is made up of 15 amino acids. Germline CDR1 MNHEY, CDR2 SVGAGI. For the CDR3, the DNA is TGTGCCAGCAGTTCCCATCGAGGGGGGGACACTGAAGCTTTCTTT. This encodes CASSSHRGGDTEAFF.

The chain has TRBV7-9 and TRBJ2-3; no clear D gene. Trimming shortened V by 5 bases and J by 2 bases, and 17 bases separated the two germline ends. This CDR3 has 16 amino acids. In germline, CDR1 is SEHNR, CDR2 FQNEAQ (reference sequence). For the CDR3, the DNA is TGTGCCAGCAGCCGGTTACGGGTTACCCTCACAGATACGCAGTATTTT. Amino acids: CASSRLRVTLTDTQYF.

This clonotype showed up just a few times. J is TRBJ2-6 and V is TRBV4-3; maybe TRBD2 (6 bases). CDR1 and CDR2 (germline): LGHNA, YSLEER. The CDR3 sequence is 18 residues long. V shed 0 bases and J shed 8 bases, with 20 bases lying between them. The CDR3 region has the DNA TGCGCCAGCAGCCAAGAGGCGGGGTACTCTCTGTTGACCAACGTCCTGACTTTC. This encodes CASSQEAGYSLLTNVLTF.